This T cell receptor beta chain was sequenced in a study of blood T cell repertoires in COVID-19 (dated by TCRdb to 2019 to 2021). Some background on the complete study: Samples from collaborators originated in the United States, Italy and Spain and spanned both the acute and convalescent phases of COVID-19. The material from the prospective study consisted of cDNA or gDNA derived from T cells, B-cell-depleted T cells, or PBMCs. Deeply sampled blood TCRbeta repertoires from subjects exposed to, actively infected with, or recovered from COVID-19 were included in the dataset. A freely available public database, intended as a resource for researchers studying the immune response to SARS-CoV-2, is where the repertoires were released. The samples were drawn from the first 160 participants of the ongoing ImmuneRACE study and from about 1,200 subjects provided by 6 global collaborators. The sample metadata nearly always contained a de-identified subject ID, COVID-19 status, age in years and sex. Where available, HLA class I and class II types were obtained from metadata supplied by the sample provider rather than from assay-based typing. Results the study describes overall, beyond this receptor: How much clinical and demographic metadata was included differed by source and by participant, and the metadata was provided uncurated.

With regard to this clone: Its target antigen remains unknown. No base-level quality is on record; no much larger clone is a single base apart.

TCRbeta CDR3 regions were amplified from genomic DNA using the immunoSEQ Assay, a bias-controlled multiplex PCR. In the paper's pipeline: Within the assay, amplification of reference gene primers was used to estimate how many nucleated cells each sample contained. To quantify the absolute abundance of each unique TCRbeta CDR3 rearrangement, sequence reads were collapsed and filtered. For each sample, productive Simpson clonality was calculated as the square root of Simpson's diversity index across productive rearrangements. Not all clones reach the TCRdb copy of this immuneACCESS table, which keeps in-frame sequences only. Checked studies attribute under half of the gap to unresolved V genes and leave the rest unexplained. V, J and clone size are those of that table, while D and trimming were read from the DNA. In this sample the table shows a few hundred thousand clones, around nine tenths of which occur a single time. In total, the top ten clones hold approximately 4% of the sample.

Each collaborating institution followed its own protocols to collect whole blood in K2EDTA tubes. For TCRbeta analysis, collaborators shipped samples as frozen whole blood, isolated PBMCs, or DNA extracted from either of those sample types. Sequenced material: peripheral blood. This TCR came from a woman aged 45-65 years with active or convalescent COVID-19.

The DNA reads TGTGCCATCAGCTTTGACAGGACCATTGAAGCTTTCTTT. This translates into CAISFDRTIEAFF. This sequence uses TRBV10-3 and TRBJ1-1, and possibly TRBD1, on 6 matching bases. The CDR1 and CDR2 encoded by the germline V gene are ENHRY and SYGVKD. The CDR3 goes from the cysteine to the phenylalanine over 13 residues. Of the read, only the CDR3 DNA is kept; its 39 bases are in frame from base 1. V and J lose 6 bases and 7 bases, and a span of 15 bases separates them.